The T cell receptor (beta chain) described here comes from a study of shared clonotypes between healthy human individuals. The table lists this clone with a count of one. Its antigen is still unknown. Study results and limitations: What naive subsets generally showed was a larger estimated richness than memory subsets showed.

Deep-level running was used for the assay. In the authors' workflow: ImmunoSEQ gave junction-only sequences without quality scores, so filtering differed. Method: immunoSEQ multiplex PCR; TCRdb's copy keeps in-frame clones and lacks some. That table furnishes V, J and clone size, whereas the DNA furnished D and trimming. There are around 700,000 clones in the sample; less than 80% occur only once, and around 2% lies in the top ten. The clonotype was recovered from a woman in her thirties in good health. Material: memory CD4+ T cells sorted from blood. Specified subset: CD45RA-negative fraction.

CDR3 DNA sequence: TGTGCCAGCAGCGCCGACAGGGGCCACGAGCAGTACTTC. This translates into CASSADRGHEQYF. The rearrangement joins TRBV6-5 to TRBJ2-7; 8 bases fit TRBD1. J was trimmed by 5 bases and V by 6 bases; bases with no gene match: 6. Germline V gene lookup returns CDR1 MNHEY and CDR2 SVGAGI. There are 13 residues in the CDR3.